The clone carrying this TCR beta chain was seen only once. The data belong to a study of blood T cell repertoires in COVID-19. Overall study: Material from acute and convalescent COVID-19 was sourced from the United States, Italy and Spain. T cells, B-cell-depleted T cells, or PBMCs provided the cDNA or gDNA that served as material.

Authors' methods: Amplified reference gene primers provided the basis for estimating nucleated cell counts. Using immunoSEQ multiplex PCR, the repertoire was profiled, and TCRdb retains in-frame clones only, with some absent. The DNA gave D and trimming, while V, J and clone size come from that table. The sample consists of roughly 200,000 clones, 75% to 90% of them appearing once. CDR1 and CDR2 from the germline V gene are LGHNT and FRNRAP. The CDR3 totals 12 residues. Between the trimmed V and J ends, which lost 0 bases and 8 bases, there was a span of 7 bases. This chain links TRBV12-5 with TRBJ1-1; D gene ambiguous. The TCR comes from a woman aged 60-75 years with acute or convalescent COVID-19. The specimen was peripheral blood. CDR3 DNA sequence: TGTGCTAGTGGTTTGGTACTCGGGGAAGCTTTCTTT. This sequence encodes CASGLVLGEAFF.